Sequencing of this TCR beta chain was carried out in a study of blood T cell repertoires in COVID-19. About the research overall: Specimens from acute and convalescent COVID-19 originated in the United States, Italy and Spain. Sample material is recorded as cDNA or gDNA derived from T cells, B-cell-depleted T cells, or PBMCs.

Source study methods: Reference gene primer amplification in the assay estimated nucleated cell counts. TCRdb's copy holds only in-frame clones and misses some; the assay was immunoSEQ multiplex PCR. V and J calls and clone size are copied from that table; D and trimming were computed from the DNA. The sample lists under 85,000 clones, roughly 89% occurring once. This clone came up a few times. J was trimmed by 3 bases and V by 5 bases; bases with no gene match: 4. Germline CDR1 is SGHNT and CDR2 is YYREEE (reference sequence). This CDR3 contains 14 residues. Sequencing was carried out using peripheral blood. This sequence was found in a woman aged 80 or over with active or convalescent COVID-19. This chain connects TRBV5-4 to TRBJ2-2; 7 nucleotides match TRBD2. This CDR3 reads CASRRLADTGELFF. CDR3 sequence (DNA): TGTGCCAGCAGAAGACTAGCCGACACCGGGGAGCTGTTTTTT. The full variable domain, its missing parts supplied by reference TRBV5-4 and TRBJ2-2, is ETGVTQSPTHLIKTRGQQVTLRCSSQSGHNTVSWYQQALGQGPQFIFQYYREEENGRGNFPPRFSGLQFPNYSSELNVNALELDDSALYLCASRRLADTGELFFGEGSRLTVL.